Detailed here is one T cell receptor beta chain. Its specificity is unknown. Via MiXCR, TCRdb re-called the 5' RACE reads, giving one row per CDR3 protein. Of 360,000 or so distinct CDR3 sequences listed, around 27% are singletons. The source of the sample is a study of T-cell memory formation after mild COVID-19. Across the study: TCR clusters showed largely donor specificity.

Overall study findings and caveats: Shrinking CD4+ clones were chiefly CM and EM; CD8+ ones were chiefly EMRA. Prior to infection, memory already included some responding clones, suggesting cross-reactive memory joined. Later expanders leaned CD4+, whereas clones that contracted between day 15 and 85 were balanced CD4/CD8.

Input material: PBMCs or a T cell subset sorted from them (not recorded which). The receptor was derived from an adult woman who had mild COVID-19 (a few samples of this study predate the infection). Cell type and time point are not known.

DNA for the CDR3: TGTGCCAGCAGCGGGGGGGGCGAACCCTCCTACAATGAGCAGTTCTTC. It specifies CASSGGGEPSYNEQFF. The chain employs TRBV7-9 and TRBJ2-1, with a tentative D call TRBD2 (7 bases). Germline CDR1 reads SEHNR; CDR2 reads FQNEAQ (reference sequence). CDR3 length: 16 residues. V shed 5 bases and J shed 0 bases, with 14 bases lying between them.